These 9 T cell receptor beta chains originate from one sample sequenced in a study of control samples from healthy donors and cancer patients. Only in-frame clones appear in the TCRdb table, and some are missing; sequencing was by immunoSEQ multiplex PCR. The sample records several thousand clones, approximately 75% being singletons. Material: formalin-fixed, paraffin-embedded tissue. The receptors originated from a female donor with melanoma.

The J gene is TRBJ1-2, the V gene TRBV5-5; D might be TRBD1 (5 bases). CDR1 and CDR2 (germline): SGHKS, YYEKEE (reference sequence). Trimming left V 0 bases short and J 3 bases short, with 6 bases between. This CDR3 is 13 amino acids long. The CDR3 coding sequence is TGTGCCAGCAGCTTGGACAGGTACTATGGCTACACCTTC. Translating gives CASSLDRYYGYTF.

This chain joins TRBV21-1 and TRBJ2-7; the table's D gene call, TRBD1, was not cross checked with the DNA. TRBV21-1 counts as a pseudogene. This CDR3 region has 16 residues. CDR3 nucleotide sequence: TGTGCCAGCAGCAAATTCAGCAGGGTAAGCTCCTACGAGCAGTACTTC. Translating gives CASSKFSRVSSYEQYF.

This clone has a single count. The V call is TRBV7-2, the J call TRBJ1-2, with D unclear. Per germline, CDR1 SGHTA and CDR2 FQGNSA. V lost 4 bases and J lost 5, with 17 bases in between. The CDR3 loop spans 15 amino acids. The CDR3 is CASSSWSQILYGYTF. CDR3 DNA sequence: TGTGCCAGCAGCTCCTGGTCCCAAATTCTGTATGGCTACACCTTC.

The chain joins TRBV7-9 to TRBJ2-7, with 11 bases lining up with TRBD2. Germline V gene sequence: CDR1 SEHNR, CDR2 FQNEAQ (reference sequence). V trimming: 5 bases; J trimming: 4 bases; junction bases outside the gene matches: 10. The CDR3 runs to 16 residues. CDR3 coding DNA: TGTGCCAGCAGCACCCGTAGCGGGAGGGCCTCGTACGAGCAGTACTTC. Translated: CASSTRSGRASYEQYF.

The chain recombines TRBV5-6 with TRBJ2-5; D perhaps matches TRBD2 (5 bases). Trimming pared 2 bases from V and 4 bases from J, leaving 12 bases between. Germline lookup yields CDR1 SGHDT and CDR2 YYEEEE. CDR3 length: 14 amino acids. CDR3 protein: CASSFSSGGETQYF. The CDR3 coding sequence is TGTGCCAGCAGCTTCAGTTCAGGAGGAGAGACCCAGTACTTC.

This clone was observed a single time. The chain employs TRBV7-8 and TRBJ2-7; D is undetermined. Between the trimmed V and J ends, which lost 4 bases and 3 bases, there was a span of 4 bases. CDR1 SGHVS and CDR2 FQNEAQ come from the germline V gene. This CDR3 is 11 amino acids long. CDR3 loop: CASSYVYEQYF. As DNA, the CDR3 is TGTGCCAGCAGCTACGTCTACGAGCAGTACTTC. Full variable domain (rest looked up from reference TRBV7-8 and TRBJ2-7): GAGVSQSPRYKVAKRGQDVALRCDPISGHVSLFWYQQALGQGPEFLTYFQNEAQLDKSGLPSDRFFAERPEGSVSTLKIQRTQQEDSAVYLCASSYVYEQYFGPGTRLTVT.

The rearrangement links TRBV29-1 to TRBJ1-5, with D possibly matching TRBD1 (5 bases). Trimming removed 7 bases from V and 2 bases from J, with 9 bases in between. The CDR3 extends over 12 amino acids. Germline assignment: CDR1 SQVTM and CDR2 ANQGSEA. The CDR3 reads CSAVQGNQPQHF. For the CDR3, the DNA is TGCAGCGCGGTACAGGGCAATCAGCCCCAGCATTTT. Supplemented by reference TRBV29-1 and TRBJ1-5, the full variable domain reads SAVISQKPSRDICQRGTSLTIQCQVDSQVTMMFWYRQQPGQSLTLIATANQGSEATYESGFVIDKFPISRPNLTFSTLTVSNMSPEDSSIYLCSAVQGNQPQHFGDGTRLSIL.

This chain uses TRBV7-2 with TRBJ1-3; weak D call: TRBD1 (5 bases). This CDR3 comprises 15 residues. The germline gives CDR1 SGHTA, CDR2 FQGNSA. V lost 5 bases to trimming and J lost 4 bases, with 15 bases between them. CDR3 sequence reads: CASSRSGTMGNTIYF. The CDR3 DNA follows: TGTGCCAGCAGCCGTTCCGGGACGATGGGAAACACCATATATTTT.

This chain links TRBV5-1 with TRBJ2-3; weak D call: TRBD1 (5 bases). Germline assignment: CDR1 SGHRS and CDR2 YFSETQ. The CDR3 consists of 12 residues. Trimming shortened V by 5 bases and J by 1 base, and 5 bases separated the two germline ends. The CDR3 reads CASRQGTDTQYF. Written as DNA, the CDR3 is TGCGCCAGCAGACAGGGCACAGATACGCAGTATTTT.